Below are 13 T cell receptor beta chains sequenced from a single sample in a study of cytomegalovirus exposure and HLA in healthy donors. Both 60 Vbeta primers and 13 Jbeta primers went into the PCR. TCRdb's table, derived via immunoSEQ multiplex PCR, lists solely in-frame clones and lacks some. The repertoire has approximately 170,000 clones, roughly 80% of them found once; the top ten carry about 9.1%. What was sequenced was PBMCs. These receptors came from a man aged 18 to 30 in good health and CMV-seropositive.

J is TRBJ1-4 and V is TRBV7-2; possibly TRBD1 for D (5 bases). Trimming took off 2 bases at V and 3 bases at J, with 10 bases between the two ends. Germline values: CDR1 SGHTA, CDR2 FQGNSA. This CDR3 region has 15 residues. CDR3 loop: CASSLLPGSNEKLFF. The CDR3 coding sequence is TGTGCCAGCAGCTTACTGCCAGGGTCTAATGAAAAACTGTTTTTT.

This clone has more than one count but fewer than ten. The rearrangement uses TRBV4-2 and TRBJ2-1; D is possibly TRBD2 (6 bases). Germline V lookup: CDR1 LGHNA, CDR2 YNFKEQ. Trimming left V 5 bases short and J 4 bases short, with 18 bases between. The CDR3 is 16 residues long. The CDR3 spells CASSGLVGGVYNEQFF. As DNA, the CDR3 is TGTGCCAGCAGCGGATTAGTGGGGGGAGTTTACAATGAGCAGTTCTTC.

This clone showed up just once. The rearrangement joins TRBV7-9 to TRBJ1-2; D not certain. Germline lookup yields CDR1 SEHNR and CDR2 FQNEAQ (reference sequence). Trimming left V 5 bases short and J 8 bases short, with 12 bases between. This CDR3 spans 12 amino acids. Here the CDR3 DNA reads TGTGCCAGCAGCGCCGGTGACGGGGGCTACACCTTC. This codes for CASSAGDGGYTF. Complete variable domain (other parts from reference TRBV7-9 and TRBJ1-2): DTGVSQNPRHKITKRGQNVTFRCDPISEHNRLYWYRQTLGQGPEFLTYFQNEAQLEKSRLLSDRFSAERPKGSFSTLEIQRTEQGDSAMYLCASSAGDGGYTFGSGTRLTVV.

This chain connects TRBV30 to TRBJ1-1; the D gene is possibly TRBD1 (5 bases). CDR1 and CDR2 from the germline V gene are GTSNPN and SVGIG (reference sequence). Trimming shortened V by 3 bases and J by 6 bases, and 14 bases separated the two germline ends. The CDR3 is 13 residues long. The CDR3 DNA follows: TGTGCCTGGAGGGGGACGCGGGACGCTGAAGCTTTCTTT. Amino acids: CAWRGTRDAEAFF.

The chain has TRBV27 and TRBJ2-1; tentative D call: TRBD2 (7 bases). Trimming left V 3 bases short and J 9 bases short, with 12 bases between. The CDR3 extends over 13 amino acids. CDR1 MNHEY and CDR2 SMNVEV come from the germline V gene (reference sequence). CDR3 region: CASSFRGGSEQFF. CDR3 nucleotides: TGTGCCAGCAGTTTTAGGGGGGGCAGTGAGCAGTTCTTC.

Only a few counts were recorded for this clone. This is likely a read error, given that the CDR3 carries no conserved phenylalanine or tryptophan at its end. The chain has TRBV6-5 and TRBJ1-6; TRBD1 is a possible D gene (5 bases). The CDR3 has 15 residues. The germline V and J ends were trimmed by 6 bases and 0 bases, with 9 bases remaining between them. The germline V gene has CDR1 MNHEY and CDR2 SVGAGI. Here the CDR3 DNA reads TGTGCCAGCAGCGGGGGGAGCTCCTATAATTCACCCCTCCACCTT. The encoded protein is CASSGGSSYNSPLHL.

The CDR3 sequence is CASSEPGVANYGYTF. The CDR3 DNA follows: TGTGCCAGCAGCGAACCGGGGGTGGCTAACTATGGCTACACCTTC. This sequence joins TRBV2 and TRBJ1-2, with a tentative D call TRBD1 (5 bases). Between the trimmed V and J ends, which lost 6 bases and 0 bases, there was a span of 14 bases. This CDR3 region has 15 residues. Germline V CDR1 and CDR2: SNHLY, FYNNEI.

The chain combines TRBV6-6 with TRBJ1-1; unclear D gene. V was trimmed by 2 bases and J by 0 bases, leaving 7 bases between them. The CDR3 loop spans 14 amino acids. Per the germline V gene, CDR1 is MNHNY and CDR2 is SVGAGI (reference sequence). The CDR3 DNA is TGTGCCAGCAGTTACCAACAGATGAACACTGAAGCTTTCTTT. Protein sequence: CASSYQQMNTEAFF.

This chain joins TRBV5-1 and TRBJ1-5; D might be TRBD1 (6 bases). V was pared by 4 bases and J by 5 bases, with 16 bases between. The CDR3 sequence is 15 residues long. Germline V gives CDR1 SGHRS, CDR2 YFSETQ. The CDR3 region has the DNA TGCGCCAGCAGCCTGGCGGGGGGGGCACATCAGCCCCAGCATTTT. Protein product: CASSLAGGAHQPQHF.

This clone was found once. V gene TRBV25-1 combines with J gene TRBJ1-1; D may be TRBD1 (6 bases). Deletions cut 1 base from V and 1 base from J, with 10 bases between. The length of the CDR3 is 15 residues. Germline lookup yields CDR1 MGHDK and CDR2 SYGVNS. CDR3 residues: CASSELTGQNTEAFF. The CDR3 DNA reads TGTGCCAGCAGTGAATTGACAGGACAGAACACTGAAGCTTTCTTT.

This clone was seen only a few times. Likely a read error: the CDR3 ends without its conserved phenylalanine or tryptophan. V usage is TRBV2 and J usage is TRBJ1-6, with 11 bases matching TRBD1. Germline trimming cut 3 bases from V and 4 bases from J; bases unmatched to any gene: 5. Germline V gives CDR1 SNHLY, CDR2 FYNNEI. This CDR3 spans 17 amino acids. The CDR3 loop is CASSDPGQGAYNSPLHL. For the CDR3, the DNA is TGTGCCAGCAGTGATCCCGGACAGGGGGCGTATAATTCACCCCTCCACCTT.

About this clone: A junction boundary mismatches the germline segment, possibly from a read error. The chain recombines TRBV6-1 with TRBJ2-3; the D gene is possibly TRBD2 (6 bases). CDR1 is MNHNS and CDR2 is SASEGT in the germline V gene. The CDR3 is made up of 12 amino acids. Here the CDR3 reads CASRGLAQSHSF. The CDR3 DNA reads TGTGCCAGCCGGGGACTTGCACAATCCCACTCATTT.

The genes are TRBV6-6 and TRBJ1-1, with 7 bases aligning to TRBD1. The CDR3 totals 16 residues. Germline V gene data show CDR1 as MNHNY and CDR2 as SVGAGI (reference sequence). Trimming at V came to 8 bases and at J to 4 bases, leaving 16 bases not matched to a gene. The CDR3 region is CASGWEEGTAFTEAFF. The CDR3 bases are TGTGCCAGCGGCTGGGAAGAAGGGACAGCATTCACTGAAGCTTTCTTT.